The entry that follows covers one TCR beta chain sequence. This sample was included in a study of control samples from healthy donors and cancer patients. Germline V CDR1 and CDR2: MNHEY, SVGAGI. The V end lost 8 bases, the J end lost 4 bases, and 6 bases lay between the germline ends. The CDR3 extends over 11 amino acids. The method was immunoSEQ multiplex PCR; TCRdb's version includes in-frame clones alone and lacks a portion of them. The data show 110,000 to 150,000 clones, roughly 90% seen once. The TCR sequence derives from a man in his thirties or forties in good health. Sequencing input: blood. The chain couples TRBV6-5 to TRBJ2-1; D uncertain. CDR3 in amino acids: CASRYYNEQFF. The CDR3 DNA reads as TGTGCCAGCCGCTATTACAATGAGCAGTTCTTC.